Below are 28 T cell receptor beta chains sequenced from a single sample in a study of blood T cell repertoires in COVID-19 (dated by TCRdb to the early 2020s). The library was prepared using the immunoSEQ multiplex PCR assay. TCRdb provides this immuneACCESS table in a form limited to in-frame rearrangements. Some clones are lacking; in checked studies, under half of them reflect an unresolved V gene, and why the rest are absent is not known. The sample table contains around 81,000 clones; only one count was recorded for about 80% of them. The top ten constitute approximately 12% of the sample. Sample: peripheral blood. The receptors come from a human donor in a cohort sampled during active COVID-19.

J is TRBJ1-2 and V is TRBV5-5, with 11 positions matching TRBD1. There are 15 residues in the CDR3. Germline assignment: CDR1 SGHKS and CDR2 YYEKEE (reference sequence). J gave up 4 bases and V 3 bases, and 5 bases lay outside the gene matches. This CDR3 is CASSSPGQGVYGYTF. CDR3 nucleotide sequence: TGTGCCAGCAGCTCACCGGGACAGGGGGTCTATGGCTACACCTTC.

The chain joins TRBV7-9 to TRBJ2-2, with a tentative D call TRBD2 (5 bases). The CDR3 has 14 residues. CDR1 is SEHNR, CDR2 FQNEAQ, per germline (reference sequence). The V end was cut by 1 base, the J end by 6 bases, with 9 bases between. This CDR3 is CASSLVEGAGELFF. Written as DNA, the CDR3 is TGTGCCAGCAGCTTAGTTGAGGGCGCCGGGGAGCTGTTTTTT.

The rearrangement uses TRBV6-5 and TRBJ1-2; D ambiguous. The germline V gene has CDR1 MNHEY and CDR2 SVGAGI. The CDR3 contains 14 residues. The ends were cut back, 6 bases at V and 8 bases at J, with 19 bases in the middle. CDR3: CASSRGQVLGGYTF. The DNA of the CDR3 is TGTGCCAGCAGCCGCGGGCAGGTACTGGGCGGCTACACCTTC.

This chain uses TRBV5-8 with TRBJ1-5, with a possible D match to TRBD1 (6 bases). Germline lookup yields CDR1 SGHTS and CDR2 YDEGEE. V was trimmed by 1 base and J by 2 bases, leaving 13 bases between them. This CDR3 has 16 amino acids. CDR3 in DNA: TGTGCCAGCAGCTTGAGGGGGGGTAGAGGCAATCAGCCCCAGCATTTT. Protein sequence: CASSLRGGRGNQPQHF.

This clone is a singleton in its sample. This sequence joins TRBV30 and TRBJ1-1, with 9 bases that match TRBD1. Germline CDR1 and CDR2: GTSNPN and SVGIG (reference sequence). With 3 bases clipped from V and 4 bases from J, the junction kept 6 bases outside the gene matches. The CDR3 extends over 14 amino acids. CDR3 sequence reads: CAWSRGTGLTEAFF. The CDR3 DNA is TGTGCCTGGAGCCGTGGGACAGGGCTCACTGAAGCTTTCTTT.

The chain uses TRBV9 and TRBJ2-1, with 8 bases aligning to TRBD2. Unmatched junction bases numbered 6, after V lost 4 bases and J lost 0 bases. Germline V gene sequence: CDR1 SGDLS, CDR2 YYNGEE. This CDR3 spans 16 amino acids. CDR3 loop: CASSPGLAPSYNEQFF. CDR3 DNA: TGTGCCAGCAGCCCAGGACTAGCCCCCTCCTACAATGAGCAGTTCTTC.

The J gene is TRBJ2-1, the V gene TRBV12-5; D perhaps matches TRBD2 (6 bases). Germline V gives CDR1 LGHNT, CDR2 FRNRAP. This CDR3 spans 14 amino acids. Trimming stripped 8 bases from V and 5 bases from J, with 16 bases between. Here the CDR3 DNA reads TGTGCTAGTACGAACCTGCGGGGCCACAATGAGCAGTTCTTC. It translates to CASTNLRGHNEQFF. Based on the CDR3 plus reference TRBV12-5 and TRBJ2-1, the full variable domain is DARVTQTPRHKVTEMGQEVTMRCQPILGHNTVFWYRQTMMQGLELLAYFRNRAPLDDSGMPKDRFSAEMPDATLATLKIQPSEPRDSAVYFCASTNLRGHNEQFFGPGTRLTVL.

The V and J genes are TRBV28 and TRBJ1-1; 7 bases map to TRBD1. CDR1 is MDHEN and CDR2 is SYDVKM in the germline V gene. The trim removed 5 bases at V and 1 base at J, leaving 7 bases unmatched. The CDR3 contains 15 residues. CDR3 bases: TGTGCCAGCAGTACGACAGGGCGGGAGAACACTGAAGCTTTCTTT. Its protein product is CASSTTGRENTEAFF.

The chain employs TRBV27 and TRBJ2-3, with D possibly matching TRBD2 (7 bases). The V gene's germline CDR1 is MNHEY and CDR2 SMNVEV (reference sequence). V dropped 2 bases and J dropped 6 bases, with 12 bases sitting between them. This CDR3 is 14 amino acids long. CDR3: CASSLRGRVDTQYF. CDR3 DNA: TGTGCCAGCAGTTTAAGGGGGAGGGTCGATACGCAGTATTTT.

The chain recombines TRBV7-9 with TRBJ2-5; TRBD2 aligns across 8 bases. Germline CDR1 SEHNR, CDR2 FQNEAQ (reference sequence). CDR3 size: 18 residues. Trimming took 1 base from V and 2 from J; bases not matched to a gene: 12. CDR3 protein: CASSLVGLREAPQETQYF. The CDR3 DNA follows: TGTGCCAGCAGCTTAGTAGGTCTGCGGGAGGCTCCTCAAGAGACCCAGTACTTC.

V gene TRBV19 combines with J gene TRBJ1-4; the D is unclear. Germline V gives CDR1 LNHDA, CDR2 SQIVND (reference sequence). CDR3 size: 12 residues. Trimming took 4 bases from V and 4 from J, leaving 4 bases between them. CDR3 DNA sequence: TGTGCCAGTAGTAGGCTTAATGAAAAACTGTTTTTT. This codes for CASSRLNEKLFF.

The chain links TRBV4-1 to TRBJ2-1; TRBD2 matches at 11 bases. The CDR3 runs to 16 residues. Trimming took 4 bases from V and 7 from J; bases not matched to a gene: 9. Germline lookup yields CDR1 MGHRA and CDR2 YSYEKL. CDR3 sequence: CASSLGIAGGMNEQFF. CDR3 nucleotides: TGCGCCAGCAGCCTGGGCATAGCGGGAGGGATGAATGAGCAGTTCTTC.

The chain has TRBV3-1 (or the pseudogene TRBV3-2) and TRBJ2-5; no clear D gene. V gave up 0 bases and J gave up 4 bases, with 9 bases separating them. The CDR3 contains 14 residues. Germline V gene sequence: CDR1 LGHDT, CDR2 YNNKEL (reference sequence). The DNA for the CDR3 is TGTGCCAGCAGCCAAGATCTTTCTTTAGAGACCCAGTACTTC. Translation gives CASSQDLSLETQYF.

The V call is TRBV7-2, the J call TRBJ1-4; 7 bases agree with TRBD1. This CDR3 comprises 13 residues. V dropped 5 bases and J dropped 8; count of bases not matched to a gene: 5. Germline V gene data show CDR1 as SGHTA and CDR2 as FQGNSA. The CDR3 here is CASSRDSYEKLFF. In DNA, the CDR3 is TGTGCCAGCAGCCGGGACAGTTACGAAAAACTGTTTTTT.

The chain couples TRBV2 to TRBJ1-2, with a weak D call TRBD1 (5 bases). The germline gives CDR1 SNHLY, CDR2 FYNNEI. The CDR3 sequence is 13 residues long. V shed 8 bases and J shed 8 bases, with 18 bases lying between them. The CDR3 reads CASSTIGAQGYTF. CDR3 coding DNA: TGTGCCAGCTCAACTATTGGGGCGCAAGGCTACACCTTC. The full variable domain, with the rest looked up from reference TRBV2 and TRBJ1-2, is EPEVTQTPSHQVTQMGQEVILRCVPISNHLYFYWYRQILGQKVEFLVSFYNNEISEKSEIFDDQFSVERPDGSNFTLKIRSTKLEDSAMYFCASSTIGAQGYTFGSGTRLTVV.

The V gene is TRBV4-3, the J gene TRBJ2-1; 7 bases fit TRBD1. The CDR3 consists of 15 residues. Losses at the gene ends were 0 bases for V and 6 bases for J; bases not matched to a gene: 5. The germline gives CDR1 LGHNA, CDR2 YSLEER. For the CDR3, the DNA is TGCGCCAGCAGCCAAGATTTCCCAGGGGGCAATGAGCAGTTCTTC. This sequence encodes CASSQDFPGGNEQFF.

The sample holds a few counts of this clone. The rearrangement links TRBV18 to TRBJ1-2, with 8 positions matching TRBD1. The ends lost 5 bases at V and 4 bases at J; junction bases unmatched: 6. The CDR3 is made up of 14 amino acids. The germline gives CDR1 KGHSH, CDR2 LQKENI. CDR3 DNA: TGTGCCAGCTCAGCGGACAGGGTGGGCTATGGCTACACCTTC. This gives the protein CASSADRVGYGYTF.

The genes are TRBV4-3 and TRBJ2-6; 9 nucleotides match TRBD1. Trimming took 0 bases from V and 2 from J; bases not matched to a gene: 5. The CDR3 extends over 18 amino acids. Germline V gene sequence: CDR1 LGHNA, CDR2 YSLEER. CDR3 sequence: CASSQEHRGLAGANVLTF. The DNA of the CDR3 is TGCGCCAGCAGCCAAGAGCACAGGGGGCTTGCTGGGGCCAACGTCCTGACTTTC.

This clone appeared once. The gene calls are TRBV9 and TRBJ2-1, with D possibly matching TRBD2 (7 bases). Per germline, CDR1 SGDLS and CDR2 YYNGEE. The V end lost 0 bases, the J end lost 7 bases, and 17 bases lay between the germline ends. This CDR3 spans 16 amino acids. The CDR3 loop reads CASSVALGRGTNEQFF. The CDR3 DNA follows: TGTGCCAGCAGCGTAGCTTTAGGGAGGGGGACGAATGAGCAGTTCTTC. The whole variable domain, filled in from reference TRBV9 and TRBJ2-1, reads DSGVTQTPKHLITATGQRVTLRCSPRSGDLSVYWYQQSLDQGLQFLIQYYNGEERAKGNILERFSAQQFPDLHSELNLSSLELGDSALYFCASSVALGRGTNEQFFGPGTRLTVL.

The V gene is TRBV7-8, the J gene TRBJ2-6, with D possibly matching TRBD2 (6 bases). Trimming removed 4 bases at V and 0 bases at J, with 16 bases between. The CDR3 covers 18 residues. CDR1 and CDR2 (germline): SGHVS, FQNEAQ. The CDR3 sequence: CASSSLSGRGSGANVLTF. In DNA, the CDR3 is TGTGCCAGCAGCTCGTTATCAGGGCGGGGCTCTGGGGCCAACGTCCTGACTTTC.

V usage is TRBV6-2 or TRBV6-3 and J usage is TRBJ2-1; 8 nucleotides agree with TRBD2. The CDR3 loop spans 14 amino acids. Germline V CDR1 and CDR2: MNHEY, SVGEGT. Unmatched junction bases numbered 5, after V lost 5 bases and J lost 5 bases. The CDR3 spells CASSPRGGHNEQFF. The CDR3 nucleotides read TGTGCCAGCAGTCCCCGGGGGGGGCACAATGAGCAGTTCTTC.

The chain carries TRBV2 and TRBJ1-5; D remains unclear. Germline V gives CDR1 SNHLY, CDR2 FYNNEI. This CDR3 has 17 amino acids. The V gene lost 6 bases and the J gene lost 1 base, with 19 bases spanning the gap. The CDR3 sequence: CASSGRPEGGSNQPQHF. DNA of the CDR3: TGTGCCAGCAGCGGGAGACCCGAGGGTGGGAGCAATCAGCCCCAGCATTTT.

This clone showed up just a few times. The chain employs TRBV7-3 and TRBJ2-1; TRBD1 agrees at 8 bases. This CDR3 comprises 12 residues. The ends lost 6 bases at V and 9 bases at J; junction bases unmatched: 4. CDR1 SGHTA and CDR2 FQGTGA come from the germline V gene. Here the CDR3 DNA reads TGTGCCAGCAGTCGACAGGGGTTTGAGCAGTTCTTC. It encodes CASSRQGFEQFF.

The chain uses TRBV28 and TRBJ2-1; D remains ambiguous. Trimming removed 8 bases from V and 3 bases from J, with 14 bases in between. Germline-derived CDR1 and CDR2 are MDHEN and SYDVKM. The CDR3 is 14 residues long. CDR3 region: CASWSPPVYNEQFF. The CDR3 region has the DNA TGTGCCAGCTGGTCCCCCCCGGTCTACAATGAGCAGTTCTTC.

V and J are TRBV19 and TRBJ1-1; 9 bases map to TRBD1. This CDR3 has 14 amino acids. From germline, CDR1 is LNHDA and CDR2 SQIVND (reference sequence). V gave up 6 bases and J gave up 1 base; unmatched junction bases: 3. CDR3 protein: CASRVDRGNTEAFF. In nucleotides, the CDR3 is TGTGCCAGTAGGGTGGACAGGGGGAACACTGAAGCTTTCTTT.

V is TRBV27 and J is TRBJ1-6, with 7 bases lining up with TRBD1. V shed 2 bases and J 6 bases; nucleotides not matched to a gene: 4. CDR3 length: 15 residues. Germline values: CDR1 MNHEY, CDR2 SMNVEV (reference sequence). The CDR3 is CASSLRGPGNSPLHF. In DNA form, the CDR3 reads TGTGCCAGCAGTTTAAGGGGGCCCGGTAATTCACCCCTCCACTTT.

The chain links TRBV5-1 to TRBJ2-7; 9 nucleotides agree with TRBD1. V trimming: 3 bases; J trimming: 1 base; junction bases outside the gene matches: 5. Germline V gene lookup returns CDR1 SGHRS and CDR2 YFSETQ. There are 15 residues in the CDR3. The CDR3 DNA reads TGCGCCAGCAGCTACTCCGGGACAGGGTCCTACGAGCAGTACTTC. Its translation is CASSYSGTGSYEQYF.

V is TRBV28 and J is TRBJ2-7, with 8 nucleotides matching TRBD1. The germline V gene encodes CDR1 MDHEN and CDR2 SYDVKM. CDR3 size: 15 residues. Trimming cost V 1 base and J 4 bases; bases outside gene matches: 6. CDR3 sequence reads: CASSLSGTGSYEQYF. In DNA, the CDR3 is TGTGCCAGCAGTTTATCCGGGACAGGCAGTTACGAGCAGTACTTC. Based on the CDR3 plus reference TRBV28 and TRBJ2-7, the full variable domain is DVKVTQSSRYLVKRTGEKVFLECVQDMDHENMFWYRQDPGLGLRLIYFSYDVKMKEKGDIPEGYSVSREKKERFSLILESASTNQTSMYLCASSLSGTGSYEQYFGPGTRLTVT.